This T cell receptor (beta chain) was captured by sequencing in a study of T-cell memory formation after mild COVID-19. Germline CDR1 reads SGHAT; CDR2 reads FQNNGV. This CDR3 region has 16 residues. V trimming: 4 bases; J trimming: 6 bases; junction bases outside the gene matches: 9. Via MiXCR, TCRdb re-called the 5' RACE reads, giving one row per CDR3 protein. The table includes some 210,000 distinct CDR3 sequences, about 27% detected once. This clonotype was picked up a small number of times. Its antigen is not known. Notes on the study in general: A subset of responding clones appeared in pre-infection memory, suggesting cross-reactive memory joined.

This sequence originates from an adult woman who had mild COVID-19 (a few samples of this study predate the infection). Cell type and time point are not known. Source material: PBMCs or a T cell subset sorted from them (not recorded which). This chain links TRBV11-2 with TRBJ2-3; 11 nucleotides line up with TRBD2. The DNA of the CDR3 is TGTGCCAGCAGCTCCACTAGCGGGGGCTGGGGGGATACGCAGTATTTT. Amino acids: CASSSTSGGWGDTQYF.